The clone carrying this T cell receptor (beta chain) occurred a few times. This record belongs to a study of T cell clones after liver transplantation. Turning to the study itself: As an antigen-independent comparator, third-party-reactive TCRbeta sequences came from pre-transplant mixed lymphocyte reactions.

Produced via immunoSEQ multiplex PCR; TCRdb's table is partial and in-frame only. The sample lists roughly 56,000 clones, over 55% seen once, with around 9.5% in the top ten. Sorting of unstimulated PBMCs yielded separate CD3+CD4+ and CD3+CD8+ fractions. The CDR3 contains 16 residues. Germline V gene sequence: CDR1 SGHRS, CDR2 YFSETQ. Trimming cost V 0 bases and J 3 bases, with 12 bases left between them. V and J are TRBV5-1 and TRBJ2-2; D is unresolved. This TCR came from a human patient who received a liver transplant. The graft donor may be the source of some T cells. The sequencing here drew on CD4+ T cells from blood, taken 54 months after liver transplant. The CDR3 DNA sequence: TGCGCCAGCAGCTTGGTCCTGGGCGCGGACACCGGGGAGCTGTTTTTT. Amino acid sequence: CASSLVLGADTGELFF.